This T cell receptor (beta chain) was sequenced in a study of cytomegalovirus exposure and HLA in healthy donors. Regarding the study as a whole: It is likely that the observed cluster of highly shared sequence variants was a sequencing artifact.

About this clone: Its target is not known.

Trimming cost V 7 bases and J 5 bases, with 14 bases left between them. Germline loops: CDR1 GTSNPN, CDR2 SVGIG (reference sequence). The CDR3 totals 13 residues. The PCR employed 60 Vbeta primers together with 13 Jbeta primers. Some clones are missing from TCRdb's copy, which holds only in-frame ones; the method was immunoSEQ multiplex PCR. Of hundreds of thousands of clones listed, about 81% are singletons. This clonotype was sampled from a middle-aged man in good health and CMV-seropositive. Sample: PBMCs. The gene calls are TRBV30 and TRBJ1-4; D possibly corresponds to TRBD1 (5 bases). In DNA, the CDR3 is TGTGCCTTCTCGGGGGTGGTGAATGAAAAACTGTTTTTT. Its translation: CAFSGVVNEKLFF.